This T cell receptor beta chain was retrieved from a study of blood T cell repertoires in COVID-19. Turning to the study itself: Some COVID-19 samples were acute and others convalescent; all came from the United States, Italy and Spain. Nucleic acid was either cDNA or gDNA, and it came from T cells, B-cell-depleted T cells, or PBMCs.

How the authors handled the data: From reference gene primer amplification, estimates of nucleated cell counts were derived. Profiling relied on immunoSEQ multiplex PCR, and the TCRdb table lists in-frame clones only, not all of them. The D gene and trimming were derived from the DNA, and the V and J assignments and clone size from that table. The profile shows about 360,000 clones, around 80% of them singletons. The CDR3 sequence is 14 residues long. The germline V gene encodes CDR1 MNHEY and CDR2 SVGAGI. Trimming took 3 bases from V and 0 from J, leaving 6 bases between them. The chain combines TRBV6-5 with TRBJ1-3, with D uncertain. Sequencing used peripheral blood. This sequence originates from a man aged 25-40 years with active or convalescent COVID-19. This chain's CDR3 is CASSYSGSGNTIYF. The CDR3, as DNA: TGTGCCAGCAGTTATTCAGGCTCTGGAAACACCATATATTTT.